This passage covers 19 T cell receptor beta chains from one sample sequenced in a study of T cells after posttransplantation cyclophosphamide. Cells defined as naive were viable CD3+CD4+ or CD3+CD8+ and CCR7+CD45RA+CD45RO-CD95-CD27+CD28+. Only in-frame clones appear in the TCRdb table, and some are missing; sequencing was by immunoSEQ multiplex PCR. The sample holds fewer than 25,000 clones, 97% seen once. Sequenced input: naive CD4+ T cells sorted from PBMCs. These receptors were collected from a man in his fifties in good health, CMV-negative, and a related stem cell transplant donor.

This chain uses TRBV6-1 with TRBJ2-7; 9 bases are a match to TRBD1. This CDR3 is 15 amino acids long. Trimming removed 4 bases from V and 5 bases from J; junction bases left unmatched: 9. Germline values: CDR1 MNHNS, CDR2 SASEGT. CDR3 in DNA: TGTGCCAGCAGTGTAGTCCCGGGACAGGGAAACGAGCAGTACTTC. Its protein product is CASSVVPGQGNEQYF.

The rearrangement joins TRBV19 to TRBJ1-1; TRBD1 is a possible D gene (6 bases). This CDR3 spans 14 amino acids. V gave up 7 bases and J gave up 5 bases, with 17 bases separating them. The germline V gene encodes CDR1 LNHDA and CDR2 SQIVND (reference sequence). The CDR3 DNA reads TGTGCCAGTACCTGGGGGGGCCCAGGAACTGAAGCTTTCTTT. Encoded protein: CASTWGGPGTEAFF.

The chain joins TRBV5-4 to TRBJ1-1; weak D call: TRBD1 (6 bases). V dropped 4 bases and J dropped 0 bases, with 13 bases sitting between them. CDR3 size: 15 residues. CDR1 SGHNT and CDR2 YYREEE come from the germline V gene (reference sequence). The CDR3 protein is CASSVGQLMNTEAFF. CDR3 nucleotides: TGTGCCAGCAGCGTTGGACAGCTCATGAACACTGAAGCTTTCTTT.

The CDR3, as DNA: TGTGCCAGCAGTGAAGCAGGAACTGAAGCTTTCTTT. The encoded protein is CASSEAGTEAFF. V gene TRBV25-1 combines with J gene TRBJ1-1; no reliable D call. The germline V gene encodes CDR1 MGHDK and CDR2 SYGVNS. Trimming left V 2 bases short and J 5 bases short, with 6 bases between. The CDR3 contains 12 residues.

The chain couples TRBV2 to TRBJ1-1; 11 positions agree with TRBD1. The germline V gene encodes CDR1 SNHLY and CDR2 FYNNEI. The CDR3 covers 16 residues. Germline trimming cut 9 bases from V and 1 base from J; bases unmatched to any gene: 10. Here the CDR3 DNA reads TGTGCCAGTTCGGTGGACAGGGGGCGTCGGAACACTGAAGCTTTCTTT. It is translated as CASSVDRGRRNTEAFF.

V is TRBV7-9 and J is TRBJ2-2; 7 bases map to TRBD2. The CDR3 has 15 residues. CDR1 and CDR2 (germline): SEHNR, FQNEAQ (reference sequence). V lost 3 bases and J lost 6; bases outside the gene matches: 7. The CDR3, as DNA: TGTGCCAGCAGCTTTCGGGGCGGGAGAGCCGGGGAGCTGTTTTTT. It is translated as CASSFRGGRAGELFF.

V usage is TRBV9 and J usage is TRBJ1-3, with D tentatively TRBD1 (6 bases). Germline values: CDR1 SGDLS, CDR2 YYNGEE. The CDR3 covers 17 residues. V was shortened by 4 bases and J by 3 bases, with 20 bases between the two germline ends. The CDR3 sequence is CASSPLGTRSSGNTIYF. CDR3 coding DNA: TGTGCCAGCAGCCCATTGGGGACAAGGAGTAGTGGAAACACCATATATTTT.

This clone was picked up one time. This chain joins TRBV6-4 and TRBJ2-1; TRBD1 is a possible D gene (6 bases). Germline CDR1 MRHNA, CDR2 SNTAGT. The CDR3 consists of 15 residues. Trimming stripped 2 bases from V and 6 bases from J, with 14 bases between. The CDR3 sequence is CASSDPDRSRNEQFF. The CDR3 nucleotides read TGTGCCAGCAGTGACCCCGACAGGTCCCGCAATGAGCAGTTCTTC.

CDR3 region: CASSLGFDGYTF. In DNA form, the CDR3 reads TGTGCCAGCAGCTTAGGTTTCGATGGCTACACCTTC. This chain connects TRBV7-2 to TRBJ1-2, with D unclear. This CDR3 is built from 12 residues. V lost 1 base and J lost 6, with 6 bases in between. Germline V gene sequence: CDR1 SGHTA, CDR2 FQGNSA.

The chain employs TRBV14 and TRBJ2-7, with 13 bases aligning to TRBD2. Germline V gene sequence: CDR1 SGHDN, CDR2 FVKESK. The J segment lost 4 bases and the V segment lost 0 bases, leaving 9 bases of the junction unmatched. The CDR3 sequence is 18 residues long. CDR3 sequence reads: CASSQDRPGLAGRYEQYF. The CDR3 DNA sequence: TGTGCCAGCAGCCAAGATCGGCCGGGACTAGCGGGAAGGTACGAGCAGTACTTC.

V and J are TRBV4-3 and TRBJ2-1, with 9 bases that match TRBD2. The V gene's germline CDR1 is LGHNA and CDR2 YSLEER. J gave up 7 bases and V 0 bases, and 10 bases lay outside the gene matches. CDR3 length equals 17 residues. The CDR3 DNA follows: TGCGCCAGCAGCCAAGATCTTGCTAGCGGGGTTCGGAATGAGCAGTTCTTC. Its translation is CASSQDLASGVRNEQFF.

This chain uses TRBV9 with TRBJ1-5, with 9 bases lining up with TRBD1. Unmatched junction bases numbered 1, after V lost 3 bases and J lost 6 bases. CDR1 and CDR2 from the germline V gene are SGDLS and YYNGEE. The CDR3 is 13 amino acids. CDR3 protein: CASSGTGAQPQHF. Here the CDR3 DNA reads TGTGCCAGCAGCGGGACAGGGGCTCAGCCCCAGCATTTT.

J is TRBJ1-1 and V is TRBV19; TRBD1 matches at 7 bases. The germline gives CDR1 LNHDA, CDR2 SQIVND (reference sequence). The CDR3 extends over 18 amino acids. V was clipped by 3 bases and J by 4 bases; unmatched bases: 17. The CDR3 nucleotides are TGTGCCAGTAGTATGGGCCCAACAACACAGGGGACGGGCACTGAAGCTTTCTTT. Translating gives CASSMGPTTQGTGTEAFF.

The chain is built from TRBV7-2 and TRBJ2-2; no clear D gene. This CDR3 contains 14 residues. V was shortened by 1 base and J by 4 bases, with 7 bases between the two germline ends. Germline V CDR1 and CDR2: SGHTA, FQGNSA. CDR3 residues: CASSLDFSTGELFF. The CDR3 region has the DNA TGTGCCAGCAGCTTAGATTTCAGCACCGGGGAGCTGTTTTTT.

This sequence joins TRBV2 and TRBJ1-2, with D hard to call. Germline-derived CDR1 and CDR2 are SNHLY and FYNNEI. V was trimmed by 6 bases and J by 3 bases, leaving 11 bases between them. The CDR3 is 13 residues long. The CDR3, as DNA: TGTGCCAGCAGCTCGACAAGTGACTATGGCTACACCTTC. It specifies CASSSTSDYGYTF.

This chain links TRBV30 with TRBJ1-1, with 7 bases fitting TRBD1. Germline V lookup: CDR1 GTSNPN, CDR2 SVGIG (reference sequence). V lost 0 bases and J lost 11; bases outside the gene matches: 9. The CDR3 covers 13 residues. The DNA of the CDR3 is TGTGCCTGGAGTGTGTTTGGAGGGGGCCTGGCTTTCTTT. Protein: CAWSVFGGGLAFF.

The chain has TRBV5-6 and TRBJ2-1; 7 nucleotides match TRBD1. Trimming took 2 bases from V and 2 from J; bases not matched to a gene: 4. Germline V gives CDR1 SGHDT, CDR2 YYEEEE. CDR3 length: 15 amino acids. CDR3: CASSFDRVPYNEQFF. The CDR3 DNA follows: TGTGCCAGCAGCTTTGACAGGGTCCCCTACAATGAGCAGTTCTTC.

V and J are TRBV5-1 and TRBJ2-3; D gene uncertain. Trimming removed 0 bases at V and 6 bases at J, with 5 bases between. Germline CDR1 is SGHRS and CDR2 is YFSETQ. This CDR3 spans 12 amino acids. The CDR3 DNA follows: TGCGCCAGCAGCTTGGCCGGGGATACGCAGTATTTT. It specifies CASSLAGDTQYF.

The rearrangement uses TRBV19 and TRBJ1-2; no clear D. Trimming removed 8 bases from V and 8 bases from J, with 18 bases in between. This CDR3 is built from 13 residues. Germline V gene sequence: CDR1 LNHDA, CDR2 SQIVND (reference sequence). CDR3 sequence reads: CASFTDGLRGYTF. The CDR3 coding sequence is TGTGCCAGTTTTACAGACGGACTCAGGGGCTACACCTTC.